This T cell receptor (beta chain) derives from a study of blood T cell repertoires in COVID-19. Looking at the study overall: Acute and convalescent COVID-19 specimens originated in the United States, Italy and Spain.

Germline V lookup: CDR1 LNHDA, CDR2 SQIVND (reference sequence). V lost 9 bases and J lost 0, with 15 bases in between. This CDR3 is built from 15 residues. Repertoires were generated with immunoSEQ multiplex PCR, while TCRdb's copy carries only in-frame clones and drops some. The sample carries roughly 120,000 clones, roughly four fifths recorded once. This receptor was obtained from a woman aged 55 to 70 with acute or convalescent COVID-19. Source material: peripheral blood. The genes are TRBV19 and TRBJ1-5; D call uncertain. CDR3 region: CASTGMPYSNQPQHF. Here the CDR3 DNA reads TGTGCCAGCACCGGGATGCCCTATAGCAATCAGCCCCAGCATTTT.